Reported below is one TCR beta chain. This same CDR3 is encoded by further DNA sequences in the sample. This record belongs to a study of shared clonotypes between healthy human individuals. Germline assignment: CDR1 MNHNS and CDR2 SASEGT. This CDR3 has 17 amino acids. After removal of 2 bases from V and 4 bases from J, the junction contained 3 bases not matched to a gene. Investigators spread the genomic DNA of each subset evenly over several immunoSEQ plates. The protocol was immunoSEQ multiplex PCR, while the TCRdb copy is restricted to in-frame clones and leaves out a portion. The sample holds a few million clones, roughly 93% seen once.

The sequence was obtained from a man aged 18 to 30 in good health. Some clones in this sample may be carry-over from other donors' samples. The chain carries TRBV6-1 and TRBJ2-1; 15 bases match TRBD2. The sequenced material came from naive CD4+ T cells from PBMCs. The sample's subset: CD45RA+ positively selected. CDR3 in amino acids: CASSERTSGRVYNEQFF. The CDR3 DNA reads as TGTGCCAGCAGTGAAAGGACTAGCGGGAGGGTATACAATGAGCAGTTCTTC.